The sequence of this T cell receptor (beta chain) was determined in a study of CD8 T cells in ankylosing spondylitis (dated by TCRdb to about 2017). As for the study more broadly: To find TCR variants linked to disease, the study profiled T cell receptor beta repertoires in ankylosing spondylitis patients and healthy donors. In total, the full study cohort was made up of about 99 healthy donors and 25 or so ankylosing spondylitis patients. Samples of peripheral blood were taken, and for ankylosing spondylitis patients, synovial fluid was collected as well.

The germline V gene gives CDR1 as MNHEY and CDR2 as SVGAGI. The CDR3 runs 16 amino acids, cysteine and phenylalanine included. The CDR3 DNA has 48 bases and is translated from base 1. The V and J ends are trimmed by 2 bases and 0 bases, leaving 8 bases between them. The sequencer listed for this sample is Illumina HiSeq 2500. Quantitative 5'-RACE with molecular barcodes was used to prepare TCR beta libraries. Regarding the original processing steps: Disease-linked TCR variants were identified with a new computational method built on a probabilistic model of VDJ rearrangement. TCRdb applied fastp at Q25 and MiXCR to the public reads, then kept only in-frame beta chains. Each record represents a unique CDR3 protein, reported with the most common genes and DNA among its rows. TCRdb's processing, not the study's, gives the V and J calls here. This sample gives around 320,000 distinct CDR3 sequences in total; less than 25% of them show up just once. The ten most abundant clones make up about 3.7% of the sample.

As concerns this clonotype: Its antigen is currently not known. Per-base quality was not reported, and no clone a single base away is much larger than it.

Study-wide conclusions, independent of this receptor: Some TCR beta motif variants had previously been reported in synovial fluid and blood of reactive arthritis patients, which suggested common disease-initiation mechanisms. A TCR beta motif of eight highly homologous amino acid variants appeared characteristic of blood from ankylosing spondylitis patients. The disease-linked clones were reported as significantly enriched in matched synovial fluid samples from ankylosing spondylitis patients. A CD8+ phenotype was shown by the disease-linked clones, which were found at relatively low frequencies in peripheral blood.

The specimen was blood, either unsorted or a sorted T cell fraction (not recorded which). The clonotype was recovered from a female donor with ankylosing spondylitis or in good health (not recorded which). The V and J genes are TRBV6-5 and TRBJ2-6; 6 matching bases give a weak D call of TRBD2. The CDR3 reads as follows: CASSYRDFSGANVLTF. The nucleotides read TGTGCCAGCAGTTACCGGGACTTCTCTGGGGCCAACGTCCTGACTTTC.